The sequence of this T cell receptor (beta chain) was determined in a study of cytomegalovirus exposure and HLA in healthy donors. PCR primers comprised 60 Vbeta and 13 Jbeta primers. Only in-frame clones appear in the TCRdb table, and some are missing; sequencing was by immunoSEQ multiplex PCR. The sample shows about 130,000 clones, around 85% of them seen only once. The V end lost 7 bases, the J end lost 3 bases, and 16 bases lay between the germline ends. Germline lookup yields CDR1 MNHNS and CDR2 SASEGT. The CDR3 is 14 residues long. This chain connects TRBV6-1 to TRBJ2-7; a possible D gene is TRBD1 (6 bases). The origin of this receptor is a boy younger than 18 in good health and CMV-seronegative. Input material: PBMCs. CDR3 sequence reads: CASKLVDRIYEQYF. The DNA for the CDR3 is TGTGCCAGCAAGCTGGTCGACAGGATCTACGAGCAGTACTTC.